This T cell receptor (beta chain) derives from a study of cytomegalovirus exposure and HLA in healthy donors. Study as a whole: When just under 400 donors were genotyped, just over 80% of them were found to fall in the Caucasian-associated ancestry cluster.

The PCR used 60 Vbeta and 13 Jbeta primers. Assay used: immunoSEQ multiplex PCR; TCRdb lists only in-frame clones, some missing. The data show about 74,000 clones, and the top ten clones hold 7.5%. The CDR3 loop spans 14 amino acids. Trimming left V 4 bases short and J 8 bases short, with 17 bases between. Regarding the study as a whole: Across donors, most TCRs were seen rarely, yet some public ones were widespread. It was reported that the classifier diagnosed cytomegalovirus status with high specificity and sensitivity in both the original and validation cohorts.

A remark on this clone: Its antigen is as yet unknown.

The V gene is TRBV23-1, the J gene TRBJ1-2; D uncertain. TRBV23-1 is designated an ORF whose function remains uncertain. The sequenced material came from PBMCs. The clonotype comes from a female donor in good health and CMV-seropositive. The CDR3 DNA is TGCGCCAGCAGTCTTAAGGGAATCGAGCGGGGCTACACCTTC. Protein sequence: CASSLKGIERGYTF.